This T cell receptor (beta chain) comes out of a study of cytomegalovirus exposure and HLA in healthy donors. Study-wide results and limits: In a later analysis, specific HLA alleles were associated with some 16,000 TCR beta sequences at a 0.05 false discovery rate. Association of a missense DCLRE1C variant with TCR beta V- and J-gene trimming was reported in a later analysis. Per a later analysis, HLA-associated TCR beta chains showed more clonal expansion than other, equally common TCR beta chains.

This clone has a handful of counts. Its antigen is still unknown. Other DNA sequences in this sample translate to the same CDR3. Each donor was nominally healthy when sampled (though unrecorded immune exposures were likely). A multiplex PCR was run with 60 Vbeta primers and 13 Jbeta primers. Some clones are missing from TCRdb's copy, which holds only in-frame ones; the method was immunoSEQ multiplex PCR. The sample shows some 130,000 clones, about 70% of them seen only once. Germline values: CDR1 SGHRS, CDR2 YFSETQ. The V gene lost 0 bases and the J gene lost 1 base, with 7 bases spanning the gap. The CDR3 totals 14 residues.

The gene calls are TRBV5-1 and TRBJ1-1; D ambiguous. The clonotype originates from a woman aged 40-49 years in good health and CMV-seronegative. Source material: PBMCs. In DNA, the CDR3 is TGCGCCAGCAGCTTGGAGGCAGGGAACACTGAAGCTTTCTTT. Residues: CASSLEAGNTEAFF.